Presented here are 10 T cell receptor beta chains from one specimen sequenced in a study of T cell repertoires in Merkel cell carcinoma. Here immunoSEQ multiplex PCR was the method, and the copy in TCRdb shows in-frame clones only, minus some. Here the sample spans fewer than 15,000 clones, 76% being singletons. The sequenced sample was tumor tissue. The receptors originated from an adult with Merkel cell carcinoma.

The chain couples TRBV29-1 to TRBJ2-1, with 11 bases lining up with TRBD1. The CDR3 is made up of 14 amino acids. Unmatched junction bases numbered 8, after V lost 5 bases and J lost 8 bases. From germline, CDR1 is SQVTM and CDR2 ANQGSEA. This CDR3 is CSVSGTGGFYEQFF. Written as DNA, the CDR3 is TGCAGCGTTTCCGGGACAGGGGGATTTTATGAGCAGTTCTTC.

V gene TRBV28 combines with J gene TRBJ1-4, with D unclear. Germline loops: CDR1 MDHEN, CDR2 SYDVKM. The V end was cut by 6 bases, the J end by 0 bases, with 8 bases between. This CDR3 has 14 amino acids. The CDR3 is CASSLQSTNEKLFF. The CDR3 region has the DNA TGTGCCAGCAGCCTTCAATCAACTAATGAAAAACTGTTTTTT.

The J gene is TRBJ2-7, the V gene TRBV5-4, with 7 bases that match TRBD2. Trimming cost V 0 bases and J 0 bases; bases outside gene matches: 6. The germline gives CDR1 SGHNT, CDR2 YYREEE (reference sequence). CDR3 size: 16 residues. This chain's CDR3 is CASSLAGGGSSYEQYF. CDR3 bases: TGTGCCAGCAGCTTGGCCGGCGGGGGTAGCTCCTACGAGCAGTACTTC.

This chain connects TRBV6-6 to TRBJ2-1; D call uncertain. Germline CDR1 reads MNHNY; CDR2 reads SVGAGI (reference sequence). The CDR3 runs to 12 residues. V was clipped by 2 bases and J by 6 bases, with 5 bases between them. The CDR3 DNA reads TGTGCCAGCAGTTACGCTCTCAATGAGCAGTTCTTC. Amino acid sequence: CASSYALNEQFF.

This sequence joins TRBV7-3 and TRBJ2-1; 7 bases are shared with TRBD2. V trimming: 2 bases; J trimming: 5 bases; junction bases outside the gene matches: 6. CDR3 length: 15 amino acids. CDR1 is SGHTA and CDR2 is FQGTGA in the germline V gene. Here the CDR3 reads CASSLWPSGNNEQFF. The CDR3 DNA follows: TGTGCCAGCAGCTTATGGCCTAGCGGAAACAATGAGCAGTTCTTC. Supplemented by reference TRBV7-3 and TRBJ2-1, the full variable domain reads GAGVSQTPSNKVTEKGKYVELRCDPISGHTALYWYRQSLGQGPEFLIYFQGTGAADDSGLPNDRFFAVRPEGSVSTLKIQRTERGDSAVYLCASSLWPSGNNEQFFGPGTRLTVL.

Of note for this clone: At one end, the junction sequence differs from germline, possibly due to a read error. V usage is TRBV7-7 and J usage is TRBJ2-5; a possible D gene is TRBD1 (6 bases). Germline V lookup: CDR1 SSHAT, CDR2 FNYEAQ (reference sequence). The CDR3 runs 15 residues. CDR3 protein: CASSLQGMPQETQYF. The CDR3 DNA reads as TGTGCTAGCAGCTTACAGGGTATGCCGCAAGAGACCCAGTACTTC.

The chain combines TRBV4-1 with TRBJ1-4; possible D gene TRBD1, 6 bases. Trimming stripped 1 base from V and 4 bases from J, with 13 bases between. The CDR3 runs 16 residues. Germline lookup yields CDR1 MGHRA and CDR2 YSYEKL. This CDR3 reads CASSQAEDSFNEKLFF. The CDR3 region has the DNA TGCGCCAGCAGCCAAGCCGAGGACAGCTTTAATGAAAAACTGTTTTTT.

The chain employs TRBV5-6 and TRBJ2-2, with D unclear. The CDR3 is 14 residues long. Deletions cut 1 base from V and 7 bases from J, with 11 bases between. Germline CDR1 is SGHDT and CDR2 is YYEEEE. The CDR3 is CASSLPRGGGELFF. The CDR3 nucleotides read TGTGCCAGCAGCTTGCCCCGAGGCGGCGGGGAGCTGTTTTTT.

V and J are TRBV5-1 and TRBJ1-2; 7 positions agree with TRBD1. The ends lost 0 bases at V and 4 bases at J; junction bases unmatched: 3. Germline V gene lookup returns CDR1 SGHRS and CDR2 YFSETQ. The CDR3 extends over 14 amino acids. In DNA, the CDR3 is TGCGCCAGCAGCTTGGCCAGGGGGAGCTATGGCTACACCTTC. Its protein is CASSLARGSYGYTF. Looking up the rest from reference TRBV5-1 and TRBJ1-2 gives the full variable domain: KAGVTQTPRYLIKTRGQQVTLSCSPISGHRSVSWYQQTPGQGLQFLFEYFSETQRNKGNFPGRFSGRQFSNSRSEMNVSTLELGDSALYLCASSLARGSYGYTFGSGTRLTVV.

The chain combines TRBV11-2 with TRBJ2-5, with TRBD2 matching over 11 bases. Germline V gene data show CDR1 as SGHAT and CDR2 as FQNNGV. Losses at the gene ends were 5 bases for V and 5 bases for J; bases not matched to a gene: 16. This CDR3 has 18 residues. The CDR3 sequence is CASSHREVSGRAWETQYF. The CDR3 DNA reads TGTGCCAGCAGCCATAGGGAGGTTAGCGGGAGGGCCTGGGAGACCCAGTACTTC.